This T cell receptor (beta chain) was recorded in a study of T cells after posttransplantation cyclophosphamide. This clone came up a few times. Its target is unknown. Treatment was busulfan-fludarabine conditioning, a marrow graft, and cyclophosphamide on days +3 and +4. Study-wide findings and caveats: TRB clonality was highly associated with recipient CMV seropositivity and reactivation. Donor-recipient repertoire similarity was low at 1-2 months, rising over year one.

Method: immunoSEQ multiplex PCR; TCRdb's copy keeps in-frame clones and lacks some. This sample comprises about 14,000 clones, none seen once only. The TCR originated in a female patient in her thirties or forties who received an allogeneic stem cell transplant from a related donor, was CMV-positive, and had no GVHD. A subset of T cells may come from the graft donor. The source material was PBMCs, sampled around 1,200 days after allogeneic stem cell transplant with posttransplant cyclophosphamide.

In DNA, the CDR3 is TGTGCCAGCAGTGAAGGGGCCAATTCACCCCTCCACTTT. Its translation is CASSEGANSPLHF. The chain uses TRBV6-1 and TRBJ1-6; unclear D gene. V lost 1 base to trimming and J lost 7 bases, with 5 bases between them. The germline V gene has CDR1 MNHNS and CDR2 SASEGT. The CDR3 spans 13 residues.